This note documents a single TCR beta chain sequence. This entry belongs to a study of T-cell reconstitution after alpha-beta-depleted transplantation in children. It was with unique molecular identifiers that the TCRbeta library was prepared. TCRdb re-called the PCR reads through MiXCR, storing one row per CDR3 protein. The profile shows approximately 510,000 distinct CDR3 sequences, approximately 20% of them singletons. CDR3 length equals 14 residues. Germline V gene data show CDR1 as SGHTA and CDR2 as FQGNSA. The V end lost 5 bases, the J end lost 6 bases, and 17 bases lay between the germline ends.

Sequences were derived from PBMCs from the stem cell graft donor, sampled from the stem cell graft. This receptor was obtained from a human donor who donated a stem cell graft to a child with acute lymphoblastic leukemia. The chain links TRBV7-2 to TRBJ2-7; D gene unclear. Here the CDR3 DNA reads TGTGCCAGCAGCCCTCGGGCTTCCCTAGGCGAGCAGTACTTC. It translates to CASSPRASLGEQYF.